The source of this T cell receptor beta chain is a study of neurological immune-mediated disorders. This CDR3 has 13 residues. Trimming shortened V by 3 bases and J by 8 bases, and 16 bases separated the two germline ends. The germline V gene has CDR1 DFQATT and CDR2 SNEGSKA (reference sequence). TCRdb itself ran the 5' RACE reads through MiXCR, one entry per CDR3 protein. The sample has roughly 70,000 distinct CDR3 sequences, around 4.2% seen once; the top ten hold roughly 1.4%. This clonotype showed up many times. This sequence originates from a man in his thirties or forties with multiple sclerosis. The chain has TRBV20-1 and TRBJ1-2, with a weak D call TRBD1 (5 bases). Material: PBMCs. The CDR3 sequence: CSARSTGVKGYTF. The CDR3 DNA sequence: TGCAGTGCTAGGTCCACGGGGGTGAAGGGCTACACCTTC.